This is a list of T cell receptor beta chains from one sample in a study of cytomegalovirus exposure and HLA in healthy donors. TCRdb's copy holds only in-frame clones and misses some; the assay was immunoSEQ multiplex PCR. This table has 90,000 to 120,000 clones, approximately 70% appearing once. Source material: PBMCs. All receptors come from a man aged 35-49 years in good health and CMV-seropositive. CDR3s include the opening cysteine and the closing phenylalanine or tryptophan. Each record gives: V gene, J gene, clone size, D gene, CDR3 protein, CDR3 DNA. D genes are given only for firm matches. Clone size is not always given. Where it is, it says once, few, many or a class for expanded clones.

V gene: TRBV5-4
J gene: TRBJ2-5
clone size: NA
D gene: NA
CDR3 protein: CASSSQMQETQYF
CDR3 DNA: TGTGCCAGCAGCTCCCAGATGCAAGAGACCCAGTACTTC

V gene: TRBV7-6
J gene: TRBJ1-1
clone size: once
D gene: NA
CDR3 protein: CASSPSPTGNTEAFF
CDR3 DNA: TGTGCCAGCAGCCCGTCCCCGACAGGGAACACTGAAGCTTTCTTT

V gene: TRBV4-1
J gene: TRBJ1-2
clone size: few
D gene: TRBD1
CDR3 protein: CASSQDGPGGGYTF
CDR3 DNA: TGCGCCAGCAGCCAAGATGGCCCAGGGGGAGGCTACACCTTC

V gene: TRBV19
J gene: TRBJ2-3
clone size: NA
D gene: NA
CDR3 protein: CASSTTGTTSTDTQYF
CDR3 DNA: TGTGCCAGTAGTACTACCGGGACAACTAGCACAGATACGCAGTATTTT

V gene: TRBV2
J gene: TRBJ2-4
clone size: NA
D gene: TRBD1
CDR3 protein: CASDRGGKNIQYF
CDR3 DNA: TGTGCCAGCGACAGGGGAGGCAAAAACATTCAGTACTTC

V gene: TRBV9
J gene: TRBJ1-1
clone size: once
D gene: TRBD1
CDR3 protein: CASSEAGTGNTEAFF
CDR3 DNA: TGTGCCAGCAGCGAGGCCGGGACAGGGAACACTGAAGCTTTCTTT

V gene: TRBV9
J gene: TRBJ2-1
clone size: NA
D gene: TRBD2
CDR3 protein: CASSVELADYNEQFF
CDR3 DNA: TGTGCCAGCAGCGTAGAGCTAGCGGATTACAATGAGCAGTTCTTC

V gene: TRBV29-1
J gene: TRBJ2-5
clone size: NA
D gene: TRBD1
CDR3 protein: CSLTGGSETQYF
CDR3 DNA: TGCAGCCTGACAGGGGGTTCGGAGACCCAGTACTTC

V gene: TRBV5-4
J gene: TRBJ2-3
clone size: NA
D gene: TRBD2
CDR3 protein: CASSRKAGGRTDTQYF
CDR3 DNA: TGTGCCAGCAGCCGAAAAGCGGGAGGGCGCACAGATACGCAGTATTTT

V gene: TRBV7-2
J gene: TRBJ2-5
clone size: NA
D gene: TRBD2
CDR3 protein: CASSLAGVKTQYF
CDR3 DNA: TGTGCCAGCAGTTTAGCGGGAGTAAAGACCCAGTACTTC

V gene: TRBV4-1
J gene: TRBJ1-5
clone size: few
D gene: TRBD1
CDR3 protein: CASRETGWANQPQHF
CDR3 DNA: TGCGCCAGCAGGGAGACAGGGTGGGCCAATCAGCCCCAGCATTTT

V gene: TRBV15
J gene: TRBJ2-2
clone size: NA
D gene: NA
CDR3 protein: CATSRLQGYTGELFF
CDR3 DNA: TGTGCCACCAGCAGACTACAGGGATACACCGGGGAGCTGTTTTTT

V gene: TRBV7-2
J gene: TRBJ2-7
clone size: NA
D gene: NA
CDR3 protein: CASSLVEGYEQYF
CDR3 DNA: TGTGCCAGCAGCTTAGTGGAGGGTTACGAGCAGTACTTC

V gene: TRBV6-5
J gene: TRBJ2-1
clone size: few
D gene: NA
CDR3 protein: CASSTLGGNEQFF
CDR3 DNA: TGTGCCAGCAGTACCTTGGGAGGCAATGAGCAGTTCTTC

V gene: TRBV6-6
J gene: TRBJ2-2
clone size: few
D gene: NA
CDR3 protein: CASIRGGTPITGELFF
CDR3 DNA: TGTGCCAGCATCAGAGGCGGGACCCCGATCACCGGGGAGCTGTTTTTT

V gene: TRBV7-9
J gene: TRBJ1-3
clone size: NA
D gene: TRBD1
CDR3 protein: CSSSSGTGPGNTIYF
CDR3 DNA: TGTTCCAGCAGCTCTGGGACAGGGCCTGGAAACACCATATATTTT

V gene: TRBV5-6
J gene: TRBJ2-7
clone size: NA
D gene: TRBD1
CDR3 protein: CASSIGTGNYEQYF
CDR3 DNA: TGTGCCAGCAGCATCGGGACAGGAAACTACGAGCAGTACTTC

V gene: TRBV25-1
J gene: TRBJ1-4
clone size: NA
D gene: NA
CDR3 protein: CASTRGGGRNEKLFF
CDR3 DNA: TGTGCCAGCACCCGAGGGGGGGGGCGGAATGAAAAACTGTTTTTT

V gene: TRBV28
J gene: TRBJ2-1
clone size: NA
D gene: NA
CDR3 protein: CASILGLNNEQFF
CDR3 DNA: TGTGCCAGCATCCTGGGGCTAAACAATGAGCAGTTCTTC

V gene: TRBV7-6
J gene: TRBJ2-1
clone size: NA
D gene: TRBD2
CDR3 protein: CASSRTSGIYNEQFF
CDR3 DNA: TGTGCCAGCAGCAGGACTAGCGGAATCTACAATGAGCAGTTCTTC

V gene: TRBV5-1
J gene: TRBJ2-1
clone size: NA
D gene: TRBD2
CDR3 protein: CASSLVLAGGGQFF
CDR3 DNA: TGCGCCAGCAGCTTGGTACTAGCGGGAGGTGGGCAGTTCTTC

V gene: TRBV20-1
J gene: TRBJ1-1
clone size: few
D gene: NA
CDR3 protein: CSARDPGFF
CDR3 DNA: TGCAGTGCTAGAGATCCAGGGTTCTTT

V gene: TRBV7-2
J gene: TRBJ2-1
clone size: NA
D gene: TRBD2
CDR3 protein: CASSTSGRAYNEQFF
CDR3 DNA: TGTGCCAGCAGCACCAGCGGGAGGGCCTACAATGAGCAGTTCTTC

V gene: TRBV6-1
J gene: TRBJ2-5
clone size: NA
D gene: NA
CDR3 protein: CASRAGTVQQETQYF
CDR3 DNA: TGTGCCAGCAGGGCGGGGACAGTCCAACAAGAGACCCAGTACTTC

V gene: TRBV25-1
J gene: TRBJ1-1
clone size: NA
D gene: NA
CDR3 protein: CASRTGNTEAFF
CDR3 DNA: TGTGCCAGCAGGACAGGGAACACTGAAGCTTTCTTT

V gene: TRBV12-5
J gene: TRBJ1-4
clone size: few
D gene: TRBD1
CDR3 protein: CASGLGTVNEKLFF
CDR3 DNA: TGTGCTAGTGGTTTAGGGACAGTTAATGAAAAACTGTTTTTT

V gene: TRBV10-3
J gene: TRBJ2-3
clone size: NA
D gene: TRBD2
CDR3 protein: CAISDGAGGGDTQYF
CDR3 DNA: TGTGCCATCAGTGACGGGGCGGGAGGAGGAGATACGCAGTATTTT

V gene: TRBV2
J gene: TRBJ2-5
clone size: NA
D gene: NA
CDR3 protein: CASIGGSQETQYF
CDR3 DNA: TGTGCCAGCATAGGCGGCTCCCAAGAGACCCAGTACTTC

V gene: TRBV5-4
J gene: TRBJ2-3
clone size: NA
D gene: NA
CDR3 protein: CASRDGTRGDTQYF
CDR3 DNA: TGTGCCAGCAGGGACGGGACTCGTGGGGATACGCAGTATTTT

V gene: TRBV12-5
J gene: TRBJ2-3
clone size: NA
D gene: TRBD2
CDR3 protein: CASALGVAGITDTQYF
CDR3 DNA: TGTGCTAGTGCCCTGGGGGTAGCGGGGATCACAGATACGCAGTATTTT

V gene: TRBV7-8
J gene: TRBJ1-5
clone size: NA
D gene: NA
CDR3 protein: CASSLAPGASVPQHF
CDR3 DNA: TGTGCCAGCAGCTTAGCGCCAGGGGCCAGTGTGCCCCAGCATTTT

V gene: TRBV7-9
J gene: TRBJ1-1
clone size: NA
D gene: NA
CDR3 protein: CASSFGAGEAFF
CDR3 DNA: TGTGCCAGCAGCTTTGGGGCTGGTGAAGCTTTCTTT

V gene: TRBV4-3
J gene: TRBJ1-4
clone size: NA
D gene: TRBD1
CDR3 protein: CASSQDSWTGDPNEKLFF
CDR3 DNA: TGCGCCAGCAGCCAAGACTCGTGGACAGGGGACCCAAATGAAAAACTGTTTTTT

V gene: TRBV30
J gene: TRBJ2-5
clone size: NA
D gene: TRBD2
CDR3 protein: CAWDGGGSLWAQYF
CDR3 DNA: TGTGCCTGGGATGGGGGGGGAAGTTTGTGGGCCCAGTACTTC

V gene: TRBV16
J gene: TRBJ1-1
clone size: few
D gene: NA
CDR3 protein: CASSQWQGMNTEAFF
CDR3 DNA: TGTGCCAGCAGCCAATGGCAGGGAATGAACACTGAAGCTTTCTTT

V gene: TRBV30
J gene: TRBJ2-7
clone size: NA
D gene: TRBD1
CDR3 protein: CACWGQESYEQYF
CDR3 DNA: TGTGCCTGCTGGGGACAGGAGAGCTACGAGCAGTACTTC

V gene: TRBV10-2
J gene: TRBJ2-3
clone size: NA
D gene: NA
CDR3 protein: CASSDLGTSTDTQYF
CDR3 DNA: TGCGCCAGCAGTGACTTAGGGACTAGCACAGATACGCAGTATTTT

V gene: TRBV27
J gene: TRBJ1-5
clone size: NA
D gene: TRBD1
CDR3 protein: CASSTLTGGQPQHF
CDR3 DNA: TGTGCCAGCAGTACGCTGACAGGGGGCCAGCCCCAGCATTTT

V gene: TRBV5-5
J gene: TRBJ1-3
clone size: NA
D gene: TRBD1
CDR3 protein: CASSLDRGPPGYTIYF
CDR3 DNA: TGTGCCAGCAGCTTGGACAGGGGCCCTCCGGGGTACACCATATATTTT

V gene: TRBV12-5
J gene: TRBJ1-2
clone size: NA
D gene: NA
CDR3 protein: CASGLMGAYEGYTF
CDR3 DNA: TGTGCTAGTGGTTTGATGGGGGCGTATGAGGGCTACACCTTC

V gene: TRBV6-1
J gene: TRBJ2-7
clone size: NA
D gene: TRBD2
CDR3 protein: CASRAGGPDEQYF
CDR3 DNA: TGTGCCAGCAGGGCGGGAGGTCCAGACGAGCAGTACTTC

V gene: TRBV27
J gene: TRBJ2-7
clone size: NA
D gene: NA
CDR3 protein: CASSPAGTLAYEQYF
CDR3 DNA: TGTGCCAGCAGTCCCGCCGGGACATTAGCCTACGAGCAGTACTTC

V gene: TRBV10-3
J gene: TRBJ1-2
clone size: NA
D gene: NA
CDR3 protein: CAISESSEPSGGGYTF
CDR3 DNA: TGTGCCATCAGTGAGTCGTCTGAGCCCTCGGGGGGCGGCTACACCTTC

V gene: TRBV5-1
J gene: TRBJ2-1
clone size: NA
D gene: TRBD2
CDR3 protein: CASSLGLAGDNEQFF
CDR3 DNA: TGCGCCAGCAGCTTGGGGCTAGCGGGAGACAATGAGCAGTTCTTC

V gene: TRBV11-3
J gene: TRBJ2-5
clone size: NA
D gene: NA
CDR3 protein: CASSLVRDNRIAQYF
CDR3 DNA: TGTGCCAGCAGCTTAGTTAGGGACAACCGGATTGCCCAGTACTTC

V gene: TRBV10-3
J gene: TRBJ2-7
clone size: NA
D gene: NA
CDR3 protein: CAIRGGYEQYF
CDR3 DNA: TGTGCCATCCGCGGCGGCTACGAGCAGTACTTC

V gene: TRBV19
J gene: TRBJ2-1
clone size: few
D gene: TRBD2
CDR3 protein: CASSPLPGGPRNEQFF
CDR3 DNA: TGTGCCAGTAGTCCCCTCCCGGGAGGGCCTCGCAATGAGCAGTTCTTC

V gene: TRBV2
J gene: TRBJ2-1
clone size: NA
D gene: TRBD2
CDR3 protein: CASSFLSSGTNEQFF
CDR3 DNA: TGTGCCAGCAGTTTCTTGTCTAGCGGAACCAATGAGCAGTTCTTC

V gene: TRBV18
J gene: TRBJ2-3
clone size: NA
D gene: NA
CDR3 protein: CASSPRRSTDTQYF
CDR3 DNA: TGTGCCAGCTCACCAAGGAGAAGCACAGATACGCAGTATTTT

V gene: TRBV5-1
J gene: TRBJ1-2
clone size: NA
D gene: NA
CDR3 protein: CASSFQGRDGYTF
CDR3 DNA: TGCGCCAGCAGCTTCCAGGGGCGAGATGGCTACACCTTC

V gene: TRBV25-1
J gene: TRBJ2-2
clone size: few
D gene: TRBD2
CDR3 protein: CASSGEGASSELFF
CDR3 DNA: TGTGCCAGCAGCGGGGAGGGAGCCTCCTCAGAGCTGTTTTTT

V gene: TRBV6-1
J gene: TRBJ2-1
clone size: NA
D gene: TRBD1
CDR3 protein: CASMQGANEQFF
CDR3 DNA: TGTGCCAGCATGCAGGGGGCGAATGAGCAGTTCTTC

V gene: TRBV6-6
J gene: TRBJ2-7
clone size: NA
D gene: NA
CDR3 protein: CASRATGISYEQYF
CDR3 DNA: TGTGCCAGCAGAGCAACAGGGATCTCCTACGAGCAGTACTTC